This T cell receptor (beta chain) derives from a study of beta chain features in type 1 diabetes. Sorted CD4+ subsets: naive, central memory, regulatory, stem cell-like memory (CD45RO/CCR7/CD25/CD127/CD95/CD27 panel). Expressed TCRB transcripts were sequenced, since all the RNA that had been isolated was reverse transcribed. Some clones are missing from TCRdb's copy, which holds only in-frame ones; the method was immunoSEQ multiplex PCR. The sample includes 200,000 to 250,000 clones, approximately 15% seen only once; the top ten take approximately 0.021%. The length of the CDR3 is 15 residues. Germline CDR1 and CDR2: SGHDT and YYEEEE. J was trimmed by 6 bases and V by 4 bases; bases with no gene match: 10. Whole-study findings and limits: The study found moderately but significantly shorter TCRB CDR3s in all four CD4+ subsets of Type 1 diabetes patients. Cells expressing TCR highly could be over-represented by cDNA sequencing. There was no resolution here of whether HLA type influences TCRB rearrangement.

Note on this clone: Its cognate antigen is unknown.

This chain uses TRBV5-6 with TRBJ2-3; 8 positions match TRBD1. Sequenced sample: naive CD4+ T cells from blood. The TCR was taken from a man aged 25 to 40 with type 1 diabetes. The DNA of the CDR3 is TGTGCCAGCAGCGGGTTACAGGGGGATAAGGATACGCAGTATTTT. Its protein is CASSGLQGDKDTQYF.